The sequence of this T cell receptor (beta chain) was determined in a study of blood T cell repertoires in COVID-19. In Seattle, patients joined the study during active infection and were tracked longitudinally. Authors' methods: Cell counts per sample came from amplifying reference gene primers. Here immunoSEQ multiplex PCR was the method, and the copy in TCRdb shows in-frame clones only, minus some. V and J calls and clone size are as listed in that table; D and trimming were resolved from the DNA. The sample lists around 82,000 clones, around nine tenths seen once, with 6.3% in the top ten. The CDR3 is 15 residues long. After removal of 4 bases from V and 5 bases from J, the junction contained 4 bases not matched to a gene. CDR1 is KGHDR, CDR2 SFDVKD, per germline.

The sample comprised peripheral blood. This chain links TRBV24-1 with TRBJ2-1; TRBD2 aligns across 10 bases. The TCR comes from an elderly man with COVID-19, enrolled during active disease. This CDR3 is CATSDASGRDNEQFF. Here the CDR3 DNA reads TGTGCCACCAGTGACGCTAGCGGGAGAGACAATGAGCAGTTCTTC.